The source of this T cell receptor beta chain is a study of response to subunit inactivated influenza vaccine. Study-wide results and limits: Each seasonal influenza vaccination, the authors suggested, recruits few new T cells.

With regard to this clonotype: Its antigen is unidentified.

TCRdb reprocessed the RT-PCR reads with MiXCR, giving one entry per CDR3 protein. The sample includes around 570,000 distinct CDR3 sequences, around 8% seen only once; the top ten take over 10%. The source is a man aged 50 to 75 who received an inactivated influenza vaccine. The sample in question was PBMCs from blood, obtained approximately 25 months after vaccination.

CDR3 DNA sequence: TGCGCCAGCAGCCATACGGGATCCGGGAACTACGAGCAGTACTTC. Encoded protein: CASSHTGSGNYEQYF. This chain connects TRBV4-3 to TRBJ2-7; the D gene is possibly TRBD2 (5 bases). The CDR3 spans 15 residues. Germline values: CDR1 LGHNA, CDR2 YSLEER. Between the trimmed V and J ends, which lost 3 bases and 3 bases, there was a span of 15 bases.